The 20 T cell receptor beta chains in this list originate from one sample, sequenced in a study of monozygotic twins with inflammatory bowel disease. Each CDR3 protein gets one entry in TCRdb, which reprocessed the 5' RACE reads and gives no DNA. Here the sample table reports 400,000 to 500,000 distinct CDR3 sequences. Specimen: blood. Receptors were obtained from a human donor with ulcerative colitis or Crohn's disease, or a healthy co-twin of an affected twin (not recorded which).

The rearrangement joins TRBV28 to TRBJ2-7; TCRdb's assignment of TRBD1 cannot be checked, as there is no DNA. The V gene's germline CDR1 is MDHEN and CDR2 SYDVKM. The CDR3 sequence is 11 residues long. CDR3 protein: CAAQGFDEQYF.

V usage is TRBV11-2 and J usage is TRBJ1-4. Looked up from germline, CDR1 is SGHAT and CDR2 is FQNNGV. The CDR3 covers 14 residues. This CDR3 reads CASSRLLGNEKLFF.

V usage is TRBV5-4 and J usage is TRBJ2-6. The CDR3 is made up of 16 amino acids. Germline V gene lookup returns CDR1 SGHNT and CDR2 YYREEE (reference sequence). CDR3 region: CASSPSISYGANVLTF.

The chain couples TRBV6-6 to TRBJ2-7. This CDR3 is built from 11 residues. CDR1 is MNHNY, CDR2 SVGAGI, per germline (reference sequence). CDR3: CASSYRHEQYF.

The V and J genes are TRBV5-1 and TRBJ1-1. CDR1 is SGHRS and CDR2 is YFSETQ in the germline V gene. This CDR3 comprises 15 residues. The CDR3 loop reads CASSLVRVGDTEAFF.

The chain uses TRBV28 and TRBJ1-2; the D gene TCRdb calls, TRBD1, cannot be checked with no DNA. CDR1 and CDR2 (germline): MDHEN, SYDVKM. The CDR3 is 16 residues long. CDR3 sequence reads: CASNALRGLSHYGYTF.

The rearrangement links TRBV5-5 to TRBJ2-5; TCRdb's D call of TRBD2 is untestable without DNA. Germline CDR1 SGHKS, CDR2 YYEKEE (reference sequence). This CDR3 is built from 17 residues. CDR3 protein: CASSRFLTSRVQETQYF.

The chain joins TRBV4-2 to TRBJ2-3. Looked up from germline, CDR1 is LGHNA and CDR2 is YNFKEQ. The length of the CDR3 is 15 residues. The CDR3 spells CASSQEGLATDTQYF.

This chain links TRBV18 with TRBJ1-3. CDR1 KGHSH and CDR2 LQKENI come from the germline V gene. The CDR3 has 16 amino acids. CDR3 protein: CASSPQQRGSGNTIYF. The full variable domain, with the rest looked up from reference TRBV18 and TRBJ1-3, is NAGVMQNPRHLVRRRGQEARLRCSPMKGHSHVYWYRQLPEEGLKFMVYLQKENIIDESGMPKERFSAEFPKEGPSILRIQQVVRGDSAAYFCASSPQQRGSGNTIYFGEGSWLTVV.

The chain has TRBV30 and TRBJ1-1; TCRdb indicates TRBD1, and absent DNA this call remains unverified. Germline lookup yields CDR1 GTSNPN and CDR2 SVGIG (reference sequence). The CDR3 extends over 15 amino acids. CDR3 residues: CAWSTFGGANTEAFF.

The chain combines TRBV5-1 with TRBJ1-1; TCRdb returns TRBD1, unconfirmable since there is no DNA. The CDR3 has 15 residues. CDR1 and CDR2 (germline): SGHRS, YFSETQ. The CDR3 is CASSLGTAKYTEAFF.

The CDR3 sequence is CAISAQQETQYF. The chain employs TRBV10-3 and TRBJ2-5. The CDR3 is 12 amino acids. Germline loops: CDR1 ENHRY, CDR2 SYGVKD.

The genes are TRBV6-1 and TRBJ1-1; TCRdb reports TRBD1, a call that lacks DNA to check it against. The CDR3 sequence is 15 residues long. Germline V lookup: CDR1 MNHNS, CDR2 SASEGT. The CDR3 spells CASTTGLWGYTEAFF.

The chain couples TRBV5-1 to TRBJ2-7. The CDR3 spans 13 residues. Germline assignment: CDR1 SGHRS and CDR2 YFSETQ. CDR3: CASSFGGSYEQYF.

V is TRBV7-2 and J is TRBJ2-3; the TRBD1 assignment by TCRdb is unverifiable without DNA. The CDR3 loop spans 16 amino acids. CDR1 is SGHTA, CDR2 FQGNSA, per germline. This CDR3 reads CASSLGDRGSTDTQYF.

J is TRBJ1-1 and V is TRBV12-3 or TRBV12-4; TCRdb selects TRBD1, and the lack of DNA leaves this call unchecked. The CDR3 consists of 14 residues. The CDR3 here is CASSFRRGSTEAFF.

This chain uses TRBV15 with TRBJ1-2; TCRdb calls TRBD1, which cannot be checked without DNA. CDR1 is LNHNV and CDR2 is YYDKDF in the germline V gene (reference sequence). This CDR3 comprises 14 residues. The CDR3 protein is CATSRGVDAYGYTF. Variable domain in full (rest from reference TRBV15 and TRBJ1-2): DAMVIQNPRYQVTQFGKPVTLSCSQTLNHNVMYWYQQKSSQAPKLLFHYYDKDFNNEADTPDNFQSRRPNTSFCFLDIRSPGLGDTAMYLCATSRGVDAYGYTFGSGTRLTVV.

The chain employs TRBV3-1 and TRBJ2-1; TCRdb lists TRBD1, though no DNA is available to test this call. This CDR3 comprises 15 residues. CDR1 is LGHDT, CDR2 YNNKEL, per germline (reference sequence). The CDR3 spells CASGNRDRFSGEQFF.

The CDR3 loop reads CASSEGDRLAGSGVYNEQFF. The chain uses TRBV2 and TRBJ2-1; TCRdb reports TRBD2, a call that lacks DNA to check it against. CDR1 is SNHLY and CDR2 is FYNNEI in the germline V gene. CDR3 length: 20 residues.

The V call is TRBV6-5, the J call TRBJ2-1; checking the TCRdb D call of TRBD1 is not possible without DNA. Germline CDR1 MNHEY, CDR2 SVGAGI. The CDR3 is 15 amino acids. CDR3 amino acids: CASSYGLTLGGEQFF.